A single sample gave rise to the 21 T cell receptor beta chains below, sequenced in a study of blood T cell repertoires in COVID-19. Method: immunoSEQ multiplex PCR; TCRdb's copy keeps in-frame clones and lacks some. The sample yields 95,000 to 120,000 clones, roughly 88% seen once. Sequencing used peripheral blood. These receptors all come from a human donor in a cohort sampled during active COVID-19.

This chain connects TRBV18 to TRBJ1-3, with 7 bases fitting TRBD1. The CDR3 consists of 17 residues. Germline V gives CDR1 KGHSH, CDR2 LQKENI. The trim removed 3 bases at V and 0 bases at J, leaving 8 bases unmatched. CDR3 protein: CASSPAPTGHSGNTIYF. The CDR3 DNA is TGTGCCAGCTCACCGGCCCCGACAGGGCACTCTGGAAACACCATATATTTT.

This clone was seen a few times. The chain couples TRBV2 to TRBJ2-3; possibly TRBD2 for D (6 bases). V gave up 7 bases and J gave up 3 bases, with 14 bases separating them. This CDR3 comprises 14 residues. Germline loops: CDR1 SNHLY, CDR2 FYNNEI. CDR3 DNA: TGTGCCAGCAATACGGGGGTATCGACAGATACGCAGTATTTT. Translated: CASNTGVSTDTQYF.

The J gene is TRBJ2-1, the V gene TRBV18; possible D gene TRBD2, 6 bases. V was trimmed by 8 bases and J by 4 bases, leaving 6 bases between them. This CDR3 contains 11 residues. Germline CDR1 is KGHSH and CDR2 is LQKENI. The DNA for the CDR3 is TGTGCCAGCCGGGAGTACAATGAGCAGTTCTTC. This encodes CASREYNEQFF.

This chain connects TRBV5-4 to TRBJ2-4; tentative D call: TRBD2 (6 bases). Germline V lookup: CDR1 SGHNT, CDR2 YYREEE (reference sequence). V was clipped by 0 bases and J by 4 bases, with 8 bases between them. This CDR3 has 14 amino acids. The CDR3 sequence is CASSLGGVKNIQYF. In DNA form, the CDR3 reads TGTGCCAGCAGCTTGGGCGGGGTAAAAAACATTCAGTACTTC.

V gene TRBV29-1 combines with J gene TRBJ1-3; TRBD1 matches at 7 bases. The CDR3 is 15 amino acids. CDR1 and CDR2 (germline): SQVTM, ANQGSEA. Trimming removed 6 bases from V and 4 bases from J; junction bases left unmatched: 12. The CDR3 region is CSVAFSPGQGNTIYF. The CDR3 region has the DNA TGCAGCGTCGCTTTTTCCCCGGGACAGGGAAACACCATATATTTT.

The CDR3 spells CASGQTLSYEQYF. CDR3 nucleotide sequence: TGTGCCTCAGGACAGACCCTCTCCTACGAGCAGTACTTC. V gene TRBV2 combines with J gene TRBJ2-7, with D tentatively TRBD1 (6 bases). With 11 bases removed from V and 0 bases from J, the gap between germline ends came to 14 bases. The CDR3 is 13 residues long. Germline values: CDR1 SNHLY, CDR2 FYNNEI. Drawing the rest from reference TRBV2 and TRBJ2-7, the complete variable domain is EPEVTQTPSHQVTQMGQEVILRCVPISNHLYFYWYRQILGQKVEFLVSFYNNEISEKSEIFDDQFSVERPDGSNFTLKIRSTKLEDSAMYFCASGQTLSYEQYFGPGTRLTVT.

The chain recombines TRBV5-1 with TRBJ1-1; 10 nucleotides align to TRBD1. Germline loops: CDR1 SGHRS, CDR2 YFSETQ. Germline trimming cut 7 bases from V and 1 base from J; bases unmatched to any gene: 4. The CDR3 has 14 residues. This chain's CDR3 is CASGRQGANTEAFF. CDR3 DNA: TGCGCCAGCGGTAGACAGGGGGCGAACACTGAAGCTTTCTTT.

The chain recombines TRBV18 with TRBJ2-7; TRBD1 matches 9 bases. V lost 5 bases, J lost 4 bases, and 12 bases stayed unmatched. Germline assignment: CDR1 KGHSH and CDR2 LQKENI. CDR3 length: 16 residues. CDR3 sequence (DNA): TGTGCCAGCTCATCCTCCCCCGGACAGGGGCCTTACGAGCAGTACTTC. Its translation: CASSSSPGQGPYEQYF.

J is TRBJ1-1 and V is TRBV25-1, with 9 positions matching TRBD1. CDR3 length equals 18 residues. V lost 7 bases and J lost 1; bases outside the gene matches: 16. Germline V CDR1 and CDR2: MGHDK, SYGVNS. CDR3 sequence: CASTSNLQDRGWNTEAFF. For the CDR3, the DNA is TGTGCCAGCACCTCGAATCTTCAGGACAGGGGATGGAACACTGAAGCTTTCTTT.

The genes are TRBV19 and TRBJ1-2, with 7 bases that match TRBD1. This CDR3 region has 15 residues. V was pared by 9 bases and J by 2 bases, with 12 bases of the junction left unmatched. Germline CDR1 reads LNHDA; CDR2 reads SQIVND (reference sequence). The CDR3, as DNA: TGTGCCAGCCACCCCGGACAGGCAAGGAACTATGGCTACACCTTC. This encodes CASHPGQARNYGYTF. Full variable domain (outside the CDR3, taken from reference TRBV19 and TRBJ1-2): DGGITQSPKYLFRKEGQNVTLSCEQNLNHDAMYWYRQDPGQGLRLIYYSQIVNDFQKGDIAEGYSVSREKKESFPLTVTSAQKNPTAFYLCASHPGQARNYGYTFGSGTRLTVV.

This chain connects TRBV19 to TRBJ2-5; 7 positions match TRBD1. This CDR3 has 14 amino acids. Trimming cost V 4 bases and J 2 bases; bases outside gene matches: 4. Germline V gives CDR1 LNHDA, CDR2 SQIVND (reference sequence). The CDR3 loop reads CASSNWTGQETQYF. The CDR3 coding sequence is TGTGCCAGTAGTAACTGGACAGGACAAGAGACCCAGTACTTC.

The V and J genes are TRBV7-9 and TRBJ1-5; 10 positions agree with TRBD1. The trim removed 3 bases at V and 7 bases at J, leaving 9 bases unmatched. The CDR3 length is 16 residues. Germline V gene lookup returns CDR1 SEHNR and CDR2 FQNEAQ (reference sequence). The CDR3 spells CASSFASGQGIQPQHF. Written as DNA, the CDR3 is TGTGCCAGCAGCTTCGCCTCGGGACAGGGGATACAGCCCCAGCATTTT.

CDR3 coding DNA: TGTGCCACCAGCCGCCCGGGGGAGACAGCGAGGAGAGATACGCAGTATTTT. Its translation: CATSRPGETARRDTQYF. The rearrangement joins TRBV15 to TRBJ2-3; D perhaps matches TRBD2 (6 bases). V lost 5 bases to trimming and J lost 5 bases, with 23 bases between them. Germline V gives CDR1 LNHNV, CDR2 YYDKDF (reference sequence). This CDR3 contains 17 residues. The variable domain in full, with the rest retrieved from reference TRBV15 and TRBJ2-3, is DAMVIQNPRYQVTQFGKPVTLSCSQTLNHNVMYWYQQKSSQAPKLLFHYYDKDFNNEADTPDNFQSRRPNTSFCFLDIRSPGLGDTAMYLCATSRPGETARRDTQYFGPGTRLTVL.

V and J are TRBV5-6 and TRBJ2-3; 10 bases fit TRBD1. The CDR3 has 17 residues. V shed 0 bases and J 2 bases; nucleotides not matched to a gene: 6. In germline, CDR1 is SGHDT, CDR2 YYEEEE. The CDR3 coding sequence is TGTGCCAGCAGCTTGGCCAGGGACAGGGGTCCCACAGATACGCAGTATTTT. This sequence encodes CASSLARDRGPTDTQYF.

The CDR3 protein is CASSLYSGQGSYEQYF. DNA of the CDR3: TGCGCCAGCAGCTTATATTCGGGACAGGGGTCGTACGAGCAGTACTTC. This chain uses TRBV5-1 with TRBJ2-7, with 10 bases aligning to TRBD1. V dropped 2 bases and J dropped 4; count of bases not matched to a gene: 9. Germline-derived CDR1 and CDR2 are SGHRS and YFSETQ. CDR3 length equals 16 residues.

V is TRBV27 and J is TRBJ2-3, with D perhaps matching TRBD1 (5 bases). The CDR3 length is 14 residues. V was trimmed by 7 bases and J by 1 base, leaving 12 bases between them. Germline CDR1 and CDR2: MNHEY and SMNVEV (reference sequence). CDR3 nucleotides: TGTGCCAGCACAAGGGAACAGGGCACAGATACGCAGTATTTT. This translates into CASTREQGTDTQYF.

This clone was seen once. The CDR3 nucleotides read TGCGCCAGCAGTCGGACTAGAGACTCTAGTGAGCAGTACTTC. It codes for CASSRTRDSSEQYF. V and J are TRBV4-1 and TRBJ2-7, with TRBD2 matching 7 bases. The V gene end was trimmed by 6 bases and the J gene end by 7 bases; junction bases not matched to a gene: 12. Germline V gives CDR1 MGHRA, CDR2 YSYEKL. The CDR3 has 14 amino acids.

In DNA form, the CDR3 reads TGTGCCAGCAGTGAAGCGCGACTAGCGGCCGAGCAGTACTTC. Translating gives CASSEARLAAEQYF. V usage is TRBV2 and J usage is TRBJ2-7, with 9 bases aligning to TRBD2. The CDR3 contains 14 residues. The germline gives CDR1 SNHLY, CDR2 FYNNEI. Trimming at V came to 0 bases and at J to 6 bases, leaving 3 bases not matched to a gene.

V usage is TRBV19 and J usage is TRBJ2-1; 12 bases line up with TRBD2. The CDR3 contains 18 residues. V lost 3 bases and J lost 9; bases outside the gene matches: 15. The germline gives CDR1 LNHDA, CDR2 SQIVND (reference sequence). CDR3 coding DNA: TGTGCCAGTAGTATTGCGGCGCTAGCGGGAGGGCAGGTTAGTGAGCAGTTCTTC. Translating gives CASSIAALAGGQVSEQFF.

The chain uses TRBV28 and TRBJ1-1; 7 nucleotides align to TRBD1. Germline-derived CDR1 and CDR2 are MDHEN and SYDVKM. Germline trimming cut 7 bases from V and 5 bases from J; bases unmatched to any gene: 16. This CDR3 comprises 16 residues. CDR3 in amino acids: CASIGGTVLPGTEAFF. The CDR3 DNA reads TGTGCCAGCATTGGGGGGACAGTCCTCCCGGGGACTGAAGCTTTCTTT.

The chain is built from TRBV7-6 and TRBJ1-1, with D possibly matching TRBD1 (5 bases). CDR1 is SGHVS and CDR2 is FNYEAQ in the germline V gene. V was clipped by 7 bases and J by 5 bases, with 23 bases between them. The CDR3 is 16 residues long. CDR3 in DNA: TGTGCCAGCACTTTAGGGCCAGGGTTAACGAGGACTGAAGCTTTCTTT. It translates to CASTLGPGLTRTEAFF.